Below are 5 T cell receptor beta chains sequenced from a single sample in a study of blood T cell repertoires in COVID-19. Clones were read by immunoSEQ multiplex PCR, and TCRdb kept only the in-frame ones, dropping some. Of fewer than 150,000 clones in the sample, approximately 87% were seen once. Sequenced material: PBMCs or T cells enriched from blood (not recorded which). These receptors were obtained from a man in his fifties in a cohort exposed to, infected with or recovered from COVID-19 (not recorded which).

The J gene is TRBJ2-3, the V gene TRBV6-4; D is undetermined. Germline V gives CDR1 MRHNA, CDR2 SNTAGT. This CDR3 is built from 15 residues. The V and J ends lost 6 bases and 1 base respectively, with 14 bases between them. In DNA form, the CDR3 reads TGTGCCAGCAGCCCCAACGGCCAGGGCACAGATACGCAGTATTTT. It translates to CASSPNGQGTDTQYF.

The rearrangement links TRBV7-4 to TRBJ2-1; D might be TRBD2 (5 bases). V lost 0 bases and J 0 bases, leaving 9 bases between the germline ends. The CDR3 contains 16 residues. Germline V CDR1 and CDR2: SGHVT, SQSDAQ. DNA for the CDR3: TGTGCCAGCAGCTTAGCGTTAGGGAGCTCCTACAATGAGCAGTTCTTC. Amino acids: CASSLALGSSYNEQFF. The whole variable domain, filled in from reference TRBV7-4 and TRBJ2-1, reads GAGVSQSPRYKVAKRGRDVALRCDSISGHVTLYWYRQTLGQGSEVLTYSQSDAQRDKSGRPSGRFSAERPERSVSTLKIQRTEQGDSAVYLCASSLALGSSYNEQFFGPGTRLTVL.

CDR3 nucleotide sequence: TGCGCCAGCAGCTACTCCCCGGCAGGGGTCACTGAAGCTTTCTTT. Translated, it gives CASSYSPAGVTEAFF. The chain uses TRBV5-1 and TRBJ1-1; weak D call: TRBD1 (6 bases). The CDR3 has 15 amino acids. CDR1 and CDR2 from the germline V gene are SGHRS and YFSETQ. Trimming removed 3 bases at V and 4 bases at J, with 16 bases between.

The chain couples TRBV9 to TRBJ1-6; TRBD1 is a possible D gene (6 bases). CDR3 length equals 15 residues. V was pared by 2 bases and J by 7 bases, with 13 bases between. Germline V gives CDR1 SGDLS, CDR2 YYNGEE. The CDR3 nucleotides are TGTGCCAGCAGCGTGGGGGCAGACGAGAATTCACCCCTCCACTTT. This encodes CASSVGADENSPLHF. Combining the CDR3 with reference TRBV9 and TRBJ1-6 gives the whole variable domain DSGVTQTPKHLITATGQRVTLRCSPRSGDLSVYWYQQSLDQGLQFLIQYYNGEERAKGNILERFSAQQFPDLHSELNLSSLELGDSALYFCASSVGADENSPLHFGNGTRLTVT.

The chain combines TRBV11-2 with TRBJ2-1; the match to TRBD1 covers 10 bases. The CDR3 is made up of 19 amino acids. The J segment lost 3 bases and the V segment lost 6 bases, leaving 17 bases of the junction unmatched. Germline-derived CDR1 and CDR2 are SGHAT and FQNNGV. For the CDR3, the DNA is TGTGCCAGCAGAACCGGGACAGGGGTTCCTTACTTAATCTACAATGAGCAGTTCTTC. This codes for CASRTGTGVPYLIYNEQFF.